The T cell receptor beta chain described here comes from a study of OX40 agonist ivuxolimab in advanced cancers. At the level of the study: Patients treated during dose escalation were battling hepatocellular carcinoma, melanoma, renal cell or head and neck cancer. Aged about 20 to 85 with a mean of approximately 60 years, they were 82.7% male.

TCRdb's copy holds only in-frame clones and misses some; the assay was immunoSEQ multiplex PCR. The sample contains approximately 82,000 clones, 88% of which appear only once. The length of the CDR3 is 12 residues. Germline CDR1 reads MNHNY; CDR2 reads SVGAGI (reference sequence). Trimming removed 9 bases from V and 3 bases from J; junction bases left unmatched: 1. Details on this clone: Its antigen is unidentified.

General study points: In the 0.1 to 3.0 mg/kg range, CD4+ and CD8+ blood T cells had expanded clonally by week 6.

This sample comprised CD4+ or CD8+ T cells sorted from blood, obtained in a trial of the OX40 agonist ivuxolimab. The sequence was obtained from an adult with an advanced solid tumor such as melanoma, head and neck, liver or kidney cancer. The rearrangement links TRBV6-6 to TRBJ2-5; 10 bases match TRBD1. This chain's CDR3 is CASGQGEETQYF. For the CDR3, the DNA is TGTGCCAGTGGACAGGGGGAAGAGACCCAGTACTTC.